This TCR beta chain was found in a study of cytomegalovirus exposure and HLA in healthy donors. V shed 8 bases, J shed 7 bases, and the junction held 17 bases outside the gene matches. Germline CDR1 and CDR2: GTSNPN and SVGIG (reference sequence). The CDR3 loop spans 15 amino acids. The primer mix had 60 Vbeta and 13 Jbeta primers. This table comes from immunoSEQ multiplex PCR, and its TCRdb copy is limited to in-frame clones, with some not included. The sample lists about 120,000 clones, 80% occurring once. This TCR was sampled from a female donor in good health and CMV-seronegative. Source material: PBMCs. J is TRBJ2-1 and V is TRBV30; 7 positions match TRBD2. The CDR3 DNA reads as TGTGCCCTGGGGATGTGGCGGGAGCTAGGGAATGAGCAGTTCTTC. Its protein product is CALGMWRELGNEQFF.